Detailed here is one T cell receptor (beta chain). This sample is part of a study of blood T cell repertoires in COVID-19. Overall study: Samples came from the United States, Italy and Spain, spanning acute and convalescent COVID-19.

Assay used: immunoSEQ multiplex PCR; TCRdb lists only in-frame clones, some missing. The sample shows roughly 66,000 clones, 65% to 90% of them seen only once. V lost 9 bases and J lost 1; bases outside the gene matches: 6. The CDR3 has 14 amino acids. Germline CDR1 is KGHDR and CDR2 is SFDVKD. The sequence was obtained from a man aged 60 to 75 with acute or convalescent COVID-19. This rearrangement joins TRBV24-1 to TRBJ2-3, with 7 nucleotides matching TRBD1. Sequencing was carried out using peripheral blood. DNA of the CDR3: TGTGCCACCGCCTCCGGGACAGGCACAGATACGCAGTATTTT. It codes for CATASGTGTDTQYF.